These 31 T cell receptor beta chains were all obtained from the same sample, sequenced in a study of blood T cell repertoires in COVID-19. The table came from immunoSEQ multiplex PCR; TCRdb's copy has only in-frame clones and leaves some out. The sample holds 40,000 to 50,000 clones, about 87% seen once. Sequencing was carried out using peripheral blood. These receptors were collected from a woman of 80 years or more with COVID-19, enrolled during active disease.

The chain is built from TRBV30 and TRBJ1-6; D remains unclear. V was trimmed by 0 bases and J by 7 bases, leaving 10 bases between them. The germline V gene encodes CDR1 GTSNPN and CDR2 SVGIG (reference sequence). The CDR3 length is 14 residues. CDR3 bases: TGTGCCTGGAGTGTAGGGTGGGAGAATTCACCCCTCCACTTT. Residues: CAWSVGWENSPLHF.

The V and J genes are TRBV28 and TRBJ1-5; D gene ambiguous. CDR3 length: 15 amino acids. The V gene's germline CDR1 is MDHEN and CDR2 SYDVKM. The V gene lost 3 bases and the J gene lost 4 bases, with 13 bases spanning the gap. CDR3 DNA: TGTGCCAGCAGTTTTAGCGGGTCGAATAATCAGCCCCAGCATTTT. Protein sequence: CASSFSGSNNQPQHF.

This clone occurred a few times. The V gene is TRBV2, the J gene TRBJ1-5, with 7 bases identical to TRBD1. The CDR3 totals 15 residues. J gave up 4 bases and V 1 base, and 4 bases lay outside the gene matches. Per germline, CDR1 SNHLY and CDR2 FYNNEI. DNA for the CDR3: TGTGCCAGCAGTGAAGGGACAGGCCGTAATCAGCCCCAGCATTTT. Protein product: CASSEGTGRNQPQHF.

The V and J genes are TRBV2 and TRBJ1-5; D unclear. CDR3 length equals 15 residues. The germline CDR1 and CDR2 sequences are SNHLY and FYNNEI. V was trimmed by 3 bases and J by 0 bases, leaving 9 bases between them. The CDR3 nucleotides read TGTGCCAGCAGTGACGAGATACTTAGCAATCAGCCCCAGCATTTT. Its translation: CASSDEILSNQPQHF.

The chain uses TRBV6-6 and TRBJ2-7, with TRBD2 matching over 9 bases. Germline CDR1 reads MNHNY; CDR2 reads SVGAGI (reference sequence). CDR3 size: 13 residues. V lost 5 bases, J lost 4 bases, and 3 bases stayed unmatched. This CDR3 reads CASSEGLAYEQYF. In DNA, the CDR3 is TGTGCCAGCAGTGAGGGACTAGCTTACGAGCAGTACTTC.

The chain has TRBV7-2 and TRBJ1-6, with 7 bases matching TRBD1. Germline V lookup: CDR1 SGHTA, CDR2 FQGNSA. The CDR3 consists of 15 residues. V trimming: 4 bases; J trimming: 2 bases; junction bases outside the gene matches: 2. The CDR3 here is CASSSGQTYNSPLHF. For the CDR3, the DNA is TGTGCCAGCAGCTCGGGACAGACCTATAATTCACCCCTCCACTTT. Complete variable domain (other parts from reference TRBV7-2 and TRBJ1-6): GAGVSQSPSNKVTEKGKDVELRCDPISGHTALYWYRQSLGQGLEFLIYFQGNSAPDKSGLPSDRFSAERTGGSVSTLTIQRTQQEDSAVYLCASSSGQTYNSPLHFGNGTRLTVT.

This chain links TRBV5-4 with TRBJ1-4; 10 bases line up with TRBD1. Germline loops: CDR1 SGHNT, CDR2 YYREEE (reference sequence). The CDR3 covers 15 residues. The trim removed 4 bases at V and 5 bases at J, leaving 5 bases unmatched. As DNA, the CDR3 is TGTGCCAGCAGCCCGGACAGGGGGTGGAATGAAAAACTGTTTTTT. Its protein is CASSPDRGWNEKLFF.

V and J are TRBV18 and TRBJ1-4; TRBD1 is a possible D gene (6 bases). From germline, CDR1 is KGHSH and CDR2 LQKENI. This CDR3 has 15 residues. With 4 bases removed from V and 2 bases from J, the gap between germline ends came to 11 bases. CDR3 nucleotides: TGTGCCAGCTCACTCCGACAGGCGACTAATGAAAAACTGTTTTTT. Its protein product is CASSLRQATNEKLFF. Full variable domain (missing parts from reference TRBV18 and TRBJ1-4): NAGVMQNPRHLVRRRGQEARLRCSPMKGHSHVYWYRQLPEEGLKFMVYLQKENIIDESGMPKERFSAEFPKEGPSILRIQQVVRGDSAAYFCASSLRQATNEKLFFGSGTQLSVL.

The chain uses TRBV6-5 and TRBJ2-3, with D possibly being TRBD2 (6 bases). V lost 0 bases and J 2 bases, leaving 12 bases between the germline ends. This CDR3 has 16 amino acids. In germline, CDR1 is MNHEY, CDR2 SVGAGI. CDR3 loop: CASSYSGGEATDTQYF. CDR3 bases: TGTGCCAGCAGTTACTCTGGCGGGGAGGCCACAGATACGCAGTATTTT.

V is TRBV18 and J is TRBJ2-7, with TRBD1 identical over 9 bases. The CDR3 is made up of 14 amino acids. CDR1 KGHSH and CDR2 LQKENI come from the germline V gene. Germline trimming cut 3 bases from V and 4 bases from J; bases unmatched to any gene: 4. DNA of the CDR3: TGTGCCAGCTCACCGGGACAGGGTTTATACGAGCAGTACTTC. Translated, it gives CASSPGQGLYEQYF.

This clone was seen only once. This chain connects TRBV7-2 to TRBJ2-1; 12 nucleotides line up with TRBD2. The CDR3 contains 16 residues. Germline CDR1 is SGHTA and CDR2 is FQGNSA. V dropped 5 bases and J dropped 5; count of bases not matched to a gene: 7. CDR3 residues: CASSLRTSGIHNEQFF. In DNA, the CDR3 is TGTGCCAGCAGCCTTCGGACTAGCGGGATCCACAATGAGCAGTTCTTC.

This clone was counted a single time. V gene TRBV28 combines with J gene TRBJ1-1; 8 bases are a match to TRBD1. CDR1 and CDR2 from the germline V gene are MDHEN and SYDVKM. The CDR3 has 12 amino acids. The J segment lost 9 bases and the V segment lost 5 bases, leaving 5 bases of the junction unmatched. The CDR3 reads CASSARTGKAFF. The CDR3 DNA is TGTGCCAGCAGTGCCCGGACAGGGAAAGCTTTCTTT.

V and J are TRBV20-1 and TRBJ2-2; D perhaps matches TRBD2 (6 bases). Germline CDR1 is DFQATT and CDR2 is SNEGSKA (reference sequence). CDR3 size: 11 residues. Trimming removed 6 bases from V and 4 bases from J, with 6 bases in between. This CDR3 reads CSAGSTGELFF. The CDR3 region has the DNA TGCAGTGCCGGGAGCACCGGGGAGCTGTTTTTT.

V gene TRBV11-2 combines with J gene TRBJ2-7, with unresolved D. CDR1 is SGHAT, CDR2 FQNNGV, per germline. Trimming removed 5 bases at V and 2 bases at J, with 4 bases between. The CDR3 sequence is 11 residues long. CDR3 loop: CASSHPYEQYF. In DNA form, the CDR3 reads TGTGCCAGCAGCCATCCCTACGAGCAGTACTTC.

V gene TRBV9 combines with J gene TRBJ1-2, with D uncertain. Trimming pared 3 bases from V and 4 bases from J, leaving 10 bases between. There are 13 residues in the CDR3. In germline, CDR1 is SGDLS, CDR2 YYNGEE. CDR3 coding DNA: TGTGCCAGCAGCGCCCAGGATCCCTATGGCTACACCTTC. It specifies CASSAQDPYGYTF.

Turning to this clone: This sample also contains other DNA sequences that code for the same CDR3. The rearrangement links TRBV5-1 to TRBJ2-1; the match to TRBD2 covers 8 bases. Germline loops: CDR1 SGHRS, CDR2 YFSETQ. This CDR3 region has 15 residues. V dropped 1 base and J dropped 2; count of bases not matched to a gene: 2. CDR3 loop: CASSLQLAAYNEQFF. CDR3 coding DNA: TGCGCCAGCAGCTTGCAACTAGCGGCCTACAATGAGCAGTTCTTC.

V is TRBV12-3 or TRBV12-4 and J is TRBJ2-5; no clear D. The CDR3 runs to 11 residues. V lost 1 base and J 8 bases, leaving 5 bases between the germline ends. The CDR3 DNA reads TGTGCCAGCAGTTTAGAGAGAACCCAGTACTTC. Translating it yields CASSLERTQYF.

This chain connects TRBV29-1 to TRBJ1-1, with D perhaps matching TRBD1 (5 bases). The germline V and J ends were trimmed by 5 bases and 5 bases, with 15 bases remaining between them. CDR3 length: 13 residues. In germline, CDR1 is SQVTM, CDR2 ANQGSEA. For the CDR3, the DNA is TGCAGCGTTCGTGGGGGGGTCGGGACTGAAGCTTTCTTT. This translates into CSVRGGVGTEAFF.

This chain joins TRBV6-1 and TRBJ2-2; the D gene is possibly TRBD1 (7 bases). Germline CDR1 MNHNS, CDR2 SASEGT. This CDR3 region has 14 residues. Trimming pared 3 bases from V and 6 bases from J, leaving 11 bases between. The CDR3 nucleotides are TGTGCCAGCAGTGATACAGGGGAGGCCGGGGAGCTGTTTTTT. Encoded protein: CASSDTGEAGELFF.

In DNA form, the CDR3 reads TGCGCCAGTAGTCCCTATAGCACCTACGAGCAGTACTTC. Residues: CASSPYSTYEQYF. This rearrangement joins TRBV5-1 to TRBJ2-7; D is ambiguous. The CDR3 runs to 13 residues. V gave up 8 bases and J gave up 2 bases, with 14 bases separating them. Germline V CDR1 and CDR2: SGHRS, YFSETQ.

The gene calls are TRBV18 and TRBJ1-1; D might be TRBD1 (5 bases). The germline V and J ends were trimmed by 3 bases and 7 bases, with 9 bases remaining between them. Germline CDR1 and CDR2: KGHSH and LQKENI. This CDR3 has 12 amino acids. CDR3: CASSPWGSEAFF. Here the CDR3 DNA reads TGTGCCAGCTCACCTTGGGGCAGTGAAGCTTTCTTT.

The chain is built from TRBV7-9 and TRBJ2-7; tentatively, D is TRBD2 (5 bases). CDR3 length: 16 residues. Germline V gene sequence: CDR1 SEHNR, CDR2 FQNEAQ (reference sequence). With 2 bases removed from V and 3 bases from J, the gap between germline ends came to 17 bases. CDR3 bases: TGTGCCAGCAGCTTATACACGGGGATCGGAAGCTACGAGCAGTACTTC. This translates into CASSLYTGIGSYEQYF. Using reference TRBV7-9 and TRBJ2-7 for the parts outside the CDR3, the full variable domain is DTGVSQNPRHKITKRGQNVTFRCDPISEHNRLYWYRQTLGQGPEFLTYFQNEAQLEKSRLLSDRFSAERPKGSFSTLEIQRTEQGDSAMYLCASSLYTGIGSYEQYFGPGTRLTVT.

This clone was counted a single time. V and J are TRBV5-4 and TRBJ2-7, with D maybe TRBD2 (5 bases). Trimming shortened V by 0 bases and J by 7 bases, and 17 bases separated the two germline ends. CDR3 length equals 15 residues. Germline loops: CDR1 SGHNT, CDR2 YYREEE (reference sequence). Here the CDR3 reads CASSLGGLAGEEQYF. The DNA of the CDR3 is TGTGCCAGCAGCTTGGGGGGTCTAGCCGGGGAGGAGCAGTACTTC. Full variable domain (missing parts from reference TRBV5-4 and TRBJ2-7): ETGVTQSPTHLIKTRGQQVTLRCSSQSGHNTVSWYQQALGQGPQFIFQYYREEENGRGNFPPRFSGLQFPNYSSELNVNALELDDSALYLCASSLGGLAGEEQYFGPGTRLTVT.

The V gene is TRBV12-3 or TRBV12-4, the J gene TRBJ1-5; D perhaps matches TRBD1 (5 bases). V was cut by 6 bases and J by 4 bases, with 10 bases left in between. The CDR3 runs 13 residues. The CDR3 bases are TGTGCCAGCAGCCGCGACAGTAATCAGCCCCAGCATTTT. Its translation is CASSRDSNQPQHF.

The genes are TRBV30 and TRBJ1-6; 8 nucleotides line up with TRBD1. This CDR3 is built from 17 residues. Germline V gives CDR1 GTSNPN, CDR2 SVGIG (reference sequence). V dropped 3 bases and J dropped 6; count of bases not matched to a gene: 13. CDR3 region: CAWSPTPWTGSNSPLHF. CDR3 DNA sequence: TGTGCCTGGAGCCCAACCCCGTGGACAGGGAGTAATTCACCCCTCCACTTT.

The rearrangement uses TRBV5-6 and TRBJ2-7, with 9 bases lining up with TRBD2. The CDR3 sequence is 15 residues long. With V trimmed by 2 bases and J by 4 bases, 7 bases remained unmatched. Germline values: CDR1 SGHDT, CDR2 YYEEEE. The CDR3 sequence: CASSFTRRGGYEQYF. In DNA, the CDR3 is TGTGCCAGCAGCTTTACTAGGCGGGGGGGGTACGAGCAGTACTTC.

This sequence joins TRBV11-2 and TRBJ2-7; 15 positions agree with TRBD2. Trimming cost V 3 bases and J 4 bases; bases outside gene matches: 4. Germline assignment: CDR1 SGHAT and CDR2 FQNNGV. This CDR3 region has 16 residues. The CDR3, as DNA: TGTGCCAGCAGCTTTACGGGGACTAGCGGGAGGTACGAGCAGTACTTC. It codes for CASSFTGTSGRYEQYF.

The chain combines TRBV14 with TRBJ2-1; TRBD2 agrees at 11 bases. The germline V gene encodes CDR1 SGHDN and CDR2 FVKESK. After removal of 0 bases from V and 0 bases from J, the junction contained 13 bases not matched to a gene. This CDR3 is 21 amino acids long. Here the CDR3 DNA reads TGTGCCAGCAGCCAAGAGGGGCCCCTAGCGGGGGGATTCAGCTCCTACAATGAGCAGTTCTTC. As protein: CASSQEGPLAGGFSSYNEQFF.

V and J are TRBV30 and TRBJ2-7; weak D call: TRBD1 (5 bases). V lost 3 bases and J 5 bases, leaving 17 bases between the germline ends. The CDR3 loop spans 14 amino acids. The germline V gene encodes CDR1 GTSNPN and CDR2 SVGIG (reference sequence). DNA of the CDR3: TGTGCCTGGAGGGGCAGGGCCAGACCTCACGAGCAGTACTTC. Its protein is CAWRGRARPHEQYF.

The chain joins TRBV3-1 (or the pseudogene TRBV3-2) to TRBJ1-2; the match to TRBD1 covers 9 bases. There are 16 residues in the CDR3. Per germline, CDR1 LGHDT and CDR2 YNNKEL (reference sequence). Trimming took 2 bases from V and 3 from J; bases not matched to a gene: 7. CDR3 bases: TGTGCCAGCAGCCAAATCGGACAGGGGAACTACTATGGCTACACCTTC. This gives the protein CASSQIGQGNYYGYTF.

CDR3 in DNA: TGTGCCAGCAGTGACGATCCAGGGGGCAGGGGAGCTTTCTTT. It encodes CASSDDPGGRGAFF. This sequence joins TRBV6-1 and TRBJ1-1, with TRBD1 identical over 8 bases. The CDR3 runs 14 residues. V shed 3 bases and J 10 bases; nucleotides not matched to a gene: 10. Germline V gene data show CDR1 as MNHNS and CDR2 as SASEGT.